These 3 T cell receptor beta chains were sequenced from one sample in a study of response to subunit inactivated influenza vaccine. One entry per CDR3 protein results from TCRdb running MiXCR on the RT-PCR reads. Of 530,000 or so distinct CDR3 sequences listed, about 14% are singletons. The starting material was PBMCs from blood, obtained approximately 13 days after vaccination. The source is a man aged 45-60 years who received an inactivated influenza vaccine.

This clonotype has just a few counts. This chain connects TRBV10-3 to TRBJ2-1, with 8 bases lining up with TRBD2. The germline gives CDR1 ENHRY, CDR2 SYGVKD. Losses at the gene ends were 5 bases for V and 8 bases for J; bases not matched to a gene: 8. CDR3 length: 14 residues. CDR3 nucleotide sequence: TGTGCCATCAGTCGAGGGGCGGGAGGCGATGAGCAGTTCTTC. Amino acids: CAISRGAGGDEQFF.

The CDR3 nucleotides read TGTGCCATCAGTGAGCAGGGGACAGGAAACACCGGGGAGCTGTTTTTT. Translated, it gives CAISEQGTGNTGELFF. This chain joins TRBV10-3 and TRBJ2-2, with TRBD1 matching 8 bases. Germline values: CDR1 ENHRY, CDR2 SYGVKD. CDR3 length: 16 amino acids. V shed 2 bases, J shed 2 bases, and the junction held 4 bases outside the gene matches.

The table lists this clonotype with a few counts. The chain links TRBV10-3 to TRBJ2-4; TRBD1 might be the D (5 bases). V was pared by 2 bases and J by 3 bases, with 17 bases between. The CDR3 runs 17 residues. CDR1 is ENHRY, CDR2 SYGVKD, per germline. CDR3 loop: CAISETPAGQVKNIQYF. The CDR3 bases are TGTGCCATCAGTGAGACCCCAGCAGGGCAGGTCAAAAACATTCAGTACTTC.